This T cell receptor beta chain was sequenced for a study of blood T cell repertoires in COVID-19. Germline V gene sequence: CDR1 MDHEN, CDR2 SYDVKM. The germline V and J ends were trimmed by 6 bases and 7 bases, with 18 bases remaining between them. CDR3 length equals 14 residues. Under the authors' procedure: The authors estimated nucleated cell counts from reference gene primer amplification. Profiled with immunoSEQ multiplex PCR; TCRdb holds only in-frame clones, not every one. V, J and clone size derive from that table, while D and trimming were established from the DNA sequence. The sample contains some 300,000 clones, about 90% of which appear only once.

Specimen: peripheral blood. This TCR came from a man aged 18 to 29 with active or convalescent COVID-19. J is TRBJ2-5 and V is TRBV28, with D perhaps TRBD1 (6 bases). The CDR3 is CASSPQGRGGTQYF. The CDR3 bases are TGTGCCAGCAGCCCTCAGGGGAGAGGCGGGACCCAGTACTTC.